Reported below is one TCR beta chain. The antigen is not known. V shed 4 bases and J shed 5 bases, with 10 bases lying between them. CDR1 and CDR2 from the germline V gene are MNHEY and SMNVEV (reference sequence). The CDR3 extends over 13 amino acids. Assay used: immunoSEQ multiplex PCR; TCRdb lists only in-frame clones, some missing. In the table there are several thousand clones, 60% to 70% of which are singletons. The sample belongs to a study of early stage breast cancer tumors. Study-level points and caveats: Commonly generated sequences made up most enriched TCRB sequences shared between patients.

Input material: breast tumor tissue. The sequence came from a person aged 60 to 70 with breast cancer. This chain links TRBV27 with TRBJ2-3; D call uncertain. Here the CDR3 reads CASSSPARDTQYF. The CDR3 nucleotides are TGTGCCAGCAGTTCTCCCGCCCGAGATACGCAGTATTTT.